This T cell receptor (beta chain) was sequenced in a study of T cell clonotyping in hematopoietic cell transplantation. The V and J ends lost 4 bases and 1 base respectively, with 11 bases between them. The CDR3 totals 14 residues. Germline CDR1 and CDR2: SGHRS and YFSETQ. As for time point: recipient sample about 28 days before transplant, after cytoreduction. Sequenced by immunoSEQ multiplex PCR; TCRdb stores in-frame clones only, minus some. The table records some 16,000 clones, approximately 93% of them present only once. This TCR derives from a young man with biphenotypic leukemia. Some clones in this sample may be carry-over from other donors' samples. Sequencing used peripheral blood mononuclear cells, obtained before stem cell transplant. The V gene is TRBV5-1, the J gene TRBJ1-2, with D perhaps TRBD1 (6 bases). Here the CDR3 DNA reads TGCGCCAGCAGCCTAGGGGACAATAACTATGGCTACACCTTC. It is translated as CASSLGDNNYGYTF.